This TCR beta chain was found in a study of shared clonotypes between healthy human individuals. Genomic DNA per cell subset filled all wells of several immunoSEQ plates. The authors' processing: As immunoSEQ supplied junction-only sequences (without quality scores), filtering differed. TCRdb's table, derived via immunoSEQ multiplex PCR, lists solely in-frame clones and lacks some. That table furnishes V, J and clone size, whereas the DNA furnished D and trimming. The repertoire consists of about 2.3 million clones, with roughly 90% occurring once and the leading ten covering 0.37%. Each donor was a Caucasian adult residing in Nashville, Tennessee. The CDR3 length is 16 residues.

This sequence originates from a man younger than 30 in good health. Some clones in this sample may be carry-over from other donors' samples. The sequencing sample was made of naive CD4+ T cells from PBMCs. Subset of the sample: CD45RA+ positively selected. This rearrangement joins TRBV21-1 to TRBJ2-1; TRBD2 is the table's D call and was not checked against the DNA. TRBV21-1 is annotated as a pseudogene. CDR3 loop: CASSKASRHPSYWQFF. Here the CDR3 DNA reads TGTGCCAGCAGCAAAGCCTCCCGCCACCCCTCCTATTGGCAGTTCTTC.